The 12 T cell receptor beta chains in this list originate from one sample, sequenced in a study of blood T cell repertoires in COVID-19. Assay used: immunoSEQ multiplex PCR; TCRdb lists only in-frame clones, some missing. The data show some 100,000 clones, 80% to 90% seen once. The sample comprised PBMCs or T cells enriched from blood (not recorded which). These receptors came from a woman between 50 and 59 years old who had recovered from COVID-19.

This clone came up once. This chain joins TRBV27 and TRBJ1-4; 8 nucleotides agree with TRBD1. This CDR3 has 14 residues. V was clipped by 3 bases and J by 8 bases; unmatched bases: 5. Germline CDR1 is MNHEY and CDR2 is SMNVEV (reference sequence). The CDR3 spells CASSFDRGGEKLFF. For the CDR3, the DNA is TGTGCCAGCAGTTTCGACAGGGGTGGGGAAAAACTGTTTTTT.

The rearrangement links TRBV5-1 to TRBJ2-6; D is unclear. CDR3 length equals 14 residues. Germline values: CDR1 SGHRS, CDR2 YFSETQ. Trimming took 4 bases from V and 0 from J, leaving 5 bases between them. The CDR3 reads CASSANSGANVLTF. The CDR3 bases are TGCGCCAGCAGCGCTAACTCTGGGGCCAACGTCCTGACTTTC.

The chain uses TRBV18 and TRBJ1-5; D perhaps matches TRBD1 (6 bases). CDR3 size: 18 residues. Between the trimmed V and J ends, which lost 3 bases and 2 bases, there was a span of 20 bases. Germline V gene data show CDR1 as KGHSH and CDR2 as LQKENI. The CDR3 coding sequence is TGTGCCAGCTCACCCCGGGGGCGAGGTCGGGAGGGCAATCAGCCCCAGCATTTT. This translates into CASSPRGRGREGNQPQHF.

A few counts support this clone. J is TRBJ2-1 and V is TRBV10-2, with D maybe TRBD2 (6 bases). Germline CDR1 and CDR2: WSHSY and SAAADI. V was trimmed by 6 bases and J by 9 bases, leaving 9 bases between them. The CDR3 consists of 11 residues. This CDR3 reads CASSTSLEQFF. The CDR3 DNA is TGCGCCAGCAGCACTAGCCTTGAGCAGTTCTTC.

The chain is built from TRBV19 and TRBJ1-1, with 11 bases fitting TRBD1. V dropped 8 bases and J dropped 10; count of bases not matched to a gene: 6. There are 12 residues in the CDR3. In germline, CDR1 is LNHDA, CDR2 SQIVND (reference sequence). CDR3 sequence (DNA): TGTGCCAGTGGGGTAGGGACAGGGGGAGCTTTCTTT. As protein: CASGVGTGGAFF.

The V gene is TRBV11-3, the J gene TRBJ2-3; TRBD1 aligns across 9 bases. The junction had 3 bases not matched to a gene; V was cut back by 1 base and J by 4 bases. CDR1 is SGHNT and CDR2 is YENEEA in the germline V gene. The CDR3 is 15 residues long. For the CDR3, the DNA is TGTGCCAGCAGCTTAGGGACAGGGGAGTCAGATACGCAGTATTTT. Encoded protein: CASSLGTGESDTQYF.

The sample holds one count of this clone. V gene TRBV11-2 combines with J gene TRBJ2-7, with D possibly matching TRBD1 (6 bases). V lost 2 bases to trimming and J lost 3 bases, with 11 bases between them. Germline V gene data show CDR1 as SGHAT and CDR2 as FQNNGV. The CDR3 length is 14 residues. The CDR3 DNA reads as TGTGCCAGCAGCTTAAACGTACAGGGCTACGAGCAGTACTTC. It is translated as CASSLNVQGYEQYF.

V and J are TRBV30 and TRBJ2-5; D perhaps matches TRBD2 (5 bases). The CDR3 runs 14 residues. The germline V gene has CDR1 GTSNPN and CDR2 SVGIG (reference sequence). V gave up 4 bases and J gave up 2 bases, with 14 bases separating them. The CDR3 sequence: CAWKEVGRQETQYF. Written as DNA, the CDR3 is TGTGCCTGGAAGGAGGTGGGCAGACAAGAGACCCAGTACTTC. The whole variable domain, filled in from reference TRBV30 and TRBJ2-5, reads SQTIHQWPATLVQPVGSPLSLECTVEGTSNPNLYWYRQAAGRGLQLLFYSVGIGQISSEVPQNLSASRPQDRQFILSSKKLLLSDSGFYLCAWKEVGRQETQYFGPGTRLLVL.

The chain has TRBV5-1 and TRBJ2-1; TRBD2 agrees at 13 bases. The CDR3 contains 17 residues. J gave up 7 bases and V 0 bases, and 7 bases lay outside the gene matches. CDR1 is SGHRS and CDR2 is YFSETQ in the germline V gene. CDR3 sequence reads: CASSLETSGRIVNEQFF. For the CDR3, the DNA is TGCGCCAGCAGCTTGGAGACTAGCGGGAGGATAGTAAATGAGCAGTTCTTC. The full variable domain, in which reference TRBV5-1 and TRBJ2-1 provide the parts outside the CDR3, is KAGVTQTPRYLIKTRGQQVTLSCSPISGHRSVSWYQQTPGQGLQFLFEYFSETQRNKGNFPGRFSGRQFSNSRSEMNVSTLELGDSALYLCASSLETSGRIVNEQFFGPGTRLTVL.

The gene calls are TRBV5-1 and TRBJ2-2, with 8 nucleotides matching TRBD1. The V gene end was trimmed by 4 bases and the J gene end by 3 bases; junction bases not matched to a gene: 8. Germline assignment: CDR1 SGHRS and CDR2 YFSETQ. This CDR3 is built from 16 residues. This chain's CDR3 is CASSVGTGGHTGELFF. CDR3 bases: TGCGCCAGCAGCGTAGGAACAGGGGGACACACCGGGGAGCTGTTTTTT.

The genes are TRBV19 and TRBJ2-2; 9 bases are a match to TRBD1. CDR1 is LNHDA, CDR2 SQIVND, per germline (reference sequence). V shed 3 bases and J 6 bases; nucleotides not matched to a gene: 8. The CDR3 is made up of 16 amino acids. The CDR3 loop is CASSMFGTGNSGELFF. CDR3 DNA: TGTGCCAGTAGTATGTTCGGGACAGGGAATTCCGGGGAGCTGTTTTTT.

Here the CDR3 reads CASSSRSGTSYNEQFF. CDR3 nucleotides: TGCGCCAGCAGCTCCAGGTCCGGGACTAGTTACAATGAGCAGTTCTTC. The V and J genes are TRBV5-1 and TRBJ2-1; 8 bases agree with TRBD2. Germline CDR1 is SGHRS and CDR2 is YFSETQ. After removal of 3 bases from V and 4 bases from J, the junction contained 9 bases not matched to a gene. The CDR3 loop spans 16 amino acids. The full variable domain, rest sourced from reference TRBV5-1 and TRBJ2-1, is KAGVTQTPRYLIKTRGQQVTLSCSPISGHRSVSWYQQTPGQGLQFLFEYFSETQRNKGNFPGRFSGRQFSNSRSEMNVSTLELGDSALYLCASSSRSGTSYNEQFFGPGTRLTVL.